The 31 T cell receptor beta chains presented below share a single source sample, sequenced in a study of T cell responses to AZD1222 COVID-19 vaccine. Sequencing was performed with immunoSEQ multiplex PCR; in TCRdb, only in-frame clones are kept and a portion is missing. The data hold about 54,000 clones, with under 90% observed a single time. The sequencing used peripheral blood, collected on day 0 of AZD1222 vaccination. Source of these receptors: an adult in good health.

The chain recombines TRBV2 with TRBJ1-5, with TRBD1 as a possible D gene (6 bases). Trimming left V 5 bases short and J 3 bases short, with 11 bases between. The CDR3 totals 14 residues. From germline, CDR1 is SNHLY and CDR2 FYNNEI. In DNA form, the CDR3 reads TGTGCCAGCAGTCGGACAGATACCAATCAGCCCCAGCATTTT. It specifies CASSRTDTNQPQHF.

The genes are TRBV20-1 and TRBJ1-1, with D hard to call. The CDR3 contains 14 residues. Looked up from germline, CDR1 is DFQATT and CDR2 is SNEGSKA (reference sequence). The V gene lost 3 bases and the J gene lost 0 bases, with 11 bases spanning the gap. The CDR3 DNA follows: TGCAGTGCTAGTATCGGCAGCCTGAACACTGAAGCTTTCTTT. Its protein product is CSASIGSLNTEAFF.

The chain recombines TRBV6-5 with TRBJ1-1; perhaps TRBD1 as D (5 bases). In germline, CDR1 is MNHEY, CDR2 SVGAGI. The CDR3 has 16 amino acids. V lost 4 bases and J lost 5, with 20 bases in between. CDR3 sequence: CASSSPSAGKVTEAFF. The DNA of the CDR3 is TGTGCCAGCAGTTCACCCTCGGCAGGGAAGGTAACTGAAGCTTTCTTT.

The rearrangement joins TRBV6-2 or TRBV6-3 to TRBJ2-7; 7 positions agree with TRBD1. Trimming at V came to 2 bases and at J to 3 bases, leaving 7 bases not matched to a gene. CDR3 length: 15 residues. Germline values: CDR1 MNHEY, CDR2 SVGEGT. The DNA for the CDR3 is TGTGCCAGCAGTTACCCTAGCAGGGGGTACTACGAGCAGTACTTC. Translated, it gives CASSYPSRGYYEQYF.

As DNA, the CDR3 is TGTGCCAGCAGCGTAGTTGCGGGGGGGTTTTTTAGCACAGATACGCAGTATTTT. It translates to CASSVVAGGFFSTDTQYF. This chain uses TRBV9 with TRBJ2-3, with 9 bases matching TRBD2. Germline assignment: CDR1 SGDLS and CDR2 YYNGEE. Trimming at V came to 0 bases and at J to 0 bases, leaving 8 bases not matched to a gene. The CDR3 length is 18 residues.

The V call is TRBV20-1, the J call TRBJ2-5; D call uncertain. The CDR3 loop spans 10 amino acids. V lost 5 bases and J lost 5, with 6 bases in between. CDR1 and CDR2 (germline): DFQATT, SNEGSKA (reference sequence). CDR3 region: CSAASETQYF. In DNA form, the CDR3 reads TGCAGTGCTGCCTCTGAGACCCAGTACTTC.

The chain's CDR3 is CASSEVQGGQPQHF. The CDR3 DNA follows: TGTGCCAGCAGTGAAGTCCAGGGCGGACAGCCCCAGCATTTT. The chain employs TRBV2 and TRBJ1-5, with D perhaps matching TRBD1 (5 bases). The germline gives CDR1 SNHLY, CDR2 FYNNEI. This CDR3 spans 14 amino acids. Trimming took off 1 base at V and 7 bases at J, with 11 bases between the two ends.

This clone was observed a few times. V and J are TRBV10-3 and TRBJ2-5, with 8 bases identical to TRBD1. Germline CDR1 and CDR2: ENHRY and SYGVKD. V lost 3 bases, J lost 5 bases, and 8 bases stayed unmatched. The CDR3 spans 15 residues. The CDR3 DNA reads as TGTGCCATCAGTGAAGGACAGGGCGTGGGGGAGACCCAGTACTTC. Translating gives CAISEGQGVGETQYF.

The chain couples TRBV5-1 to TRBJ1-6, with D perhaps TRBD1 (5 bases). CDR3 size: 12 residues. The germline CDR1 and CDR2 sequences are SGHRS and YFSETQ. Between the trimmed V and J ends, which lost 6 bases and 7 bases, there was a span of 8 bases. The CDR3, as DNA: TGCGCCAGCAACCGGGACAATTCACCCCTCCACTTT. It encodes CASNRDNSPLHF.

The count of this clone is one. The rearrangement joins TRBV6-1 to TRBJ2-7; 9 bases match TRBD1. This CDR3 comprises 16 residues. The J segment lost 3 bases and the V segment lost 2 bases, leaving 8 bases of the junction unmatched. Germline V gives CDR1 MNHNS, CDR2 SASEGT. In DNA, the CDR3 is TGTGCCAGCAGTGAATTCAACAGGGGGCGCAGCTACGAGCAGTACTTC. As protein: CASSEFNRGRSYEQYF.

The chain links TRBV5-6 to TRBJ1-2, with D unresolved. V was pared by 1 base and J by 5 bases, with 9 bases between. The germline CDR1 and CDR2 sequences are SGHDT and YYEEEE. The CDR3 is made up of 13 amino acids. This CDR3 is CASSLKLGYGYTF. In nucleotides, the CDR3 is TGTGCCAGCAGCTTGAAGTTGGGGTATGGCTACACCTTC.

This clone was detected only a few times. CDR3 sequence: CASSESVRTGVGDRTQPQHF. DNA for the CDR3: TGCGCCAGCAGTGAGTCGGTCCGGACAGGGGTTGGGGACCGAACTCAGCCCCAGCATTTT. The chain joins TRBV10-1 to TRBJ1-5; 9 bases align to TRBD1. The CDR3 covers 20 residues. V gave up 0 bases and J gave up 6 bases; unmatched junction bases: 18. In germline, CDR1 is WNHNN, CDR2 SYGVQD (reference sequence).

The genes are TRBV15 and TRBJ1-5; perhaps TRBD1 as D (6 bases). CDR3 length: 17 residues. Looked up from germline, CDR1 is LNHNV and CDR2 is YYDKDF (reference sequence). The ends were cut back, 9 bases at V and 8 bases at J, with 29 bases in the middle. CDR3 sequence reads: CATQLRVDSRRNEPQHF. The DNA for the CDR3 is TGTGCCACTCAACTAAGGGTGGACAGTCGAAGGAATGAGCCCCAGCATTTT.

The chain is built from TRBV30 and TRBJ1-5, with D possibly TRBD1 on 5 matching bases. CDR1 and CDR2 (germline): GTSNPN, SVGIG (reference sequence). The CDR3 contains 13 residues. V dropped 0 bases and J dropped 8 bases, with 11 bases sitting between them. The CDR3: CAWSVHGGKPQHF. For the CDR3, the DNA is TGTGCCTGGAGTGTACATGGGGGGAAGCCCCAGCATTTT.

This clone has just a few counts. The chain employs TRBV7-3 and TRBJ1-4, with TRBD1 identical over 8 bases. The CDR3 runs to 16 residues. With 3 bases clipped from V and 3 bases from J, the junction kept 6 bases outside the gene matches. Germline CDR1 SGHTA, CDR2 FQGTGA. CDR3 sequence: CASSFRGRGANEKLFF. As DNA, the CDR3 is TGTGCCAGCAGCTTCAGGGGGCGCGGGGCTAATGAAAAACTGTTTTTT.

The V and J genes are TRBV6-5 and TRBJ2-1; no firm D call. CDR3 size: 13 residues. Germline V CDR1 and CDR2: MNHEY, SVGAGI. V lost 7 bases and J lost 5, with 12 bases in between. The DNA for the CDR3 is TGTGCCAGCACCGGCTGGCAGGACAATGAGCAGTTCTTC. Amino acid sequence: CASTGWQDNEQFF.

In this sample, this clone turned up once. This chain connects TRBV7-2 to TRBJ2-1; 10 bases line up with TRBD1. The length of the CDR3 is 15 residues. Germline loops: CDR1 SGHTA, CDR2 FQGNSA. V trimming: 5 bases; J trimming: 0 bases; junction bases outside the gene matches: 1. The CDR3 loop reads CASSRTGGSYNEQFF. CDR3 sequence (DNA): TGTGCCAGCAGCCGGACAGGGGGCTCCTACAATGAGCAGTTCTTC.

The chain joins TRBV6-2 or TRBV6-3 to TRBJ1-5; TRBD1 aligns across 7 bases. Trimming at V came to 2 bases and at J to 3 bases, leaving 4 bases not matched to a gene. The CDR3 extends over 15 amino acids. Per the germline V gene, CDR1 is MNHEY and CDR2 is SVGEGT. The CDR3 reads CASSYQGVLNQPQHF. Written as DNA, the CDR3 is TGTGCCAGCAGTTACCAGGGGGTACTCAATCAGCCCCAGCATTTT.

V and J are TRBV28 and TRBJ1-1, with D unclear. The ends were cut back, 5 bases at V and 4 bases at J, with 5 bases in the middle. Germline V CDR1 and CDR2: MDHEN, SYDVKM. CDR3 length equals 11 residues. The DNA of the CDR3 is TGTGCCAGCAGTGTTGGCACTGAAGCTTTCTTT. It yields the protein CASSVGTEAFF.

J is TRBJ1-3 and V is TRBV2; D is unclear. V was shortened by 4 bases and J by 2 bases, with 9 bases between the two germline ends. The germline V gene encodes CDR1 SNHLY and CDR2 FYNNEI. The CDR3 runs to 14 residues. In DNA form, the CDR3 reads TGTGCCAGCAGTGTTGACATCGCTGGAAACACCATATATTTT. Translated: CASSVDIAGNTIYF.

The chain uses TRBV3-1 (or the pseudogene TRBV3-2) and TRBJ1-1, with D uncertain. In germline, CDR1 is LGHDT, CDR2 YNNKEL (reference sequence). The CDR3 covers 12 residues. Deletions cut 1 base from V and 7 bases from J, with 7 bases between. CDR3 in amino acids: CASSQGVGEAFF. The CDR3 nucleotides read TGTGCCAGCAGCCAAGGTGTAGGTGAAGCTTTCTTT.

V gene TRBV19 combines with J gene TRBJ2-5; D possibly corresponds to TRBD2 (6 bases). Germline V gene lookup returns CDR1 LNHDA and CDR2 SQIVND (reference sequence). The CDR3 has 16 residues. V lost 4 bases and J lost 4, with 19 bases in between. CDR3 region: CASSNTLTRVVETQYF. The CDR3 nucleotides are TGTGCCAGTAGTAATACCTTGACTAGAGTGGTAGAGACCCAGTACTTC. Full variable domain (rest looked up from reference TRBV19 and TRBJ2-5): DGGITQSPKYLFRKEGQNVTLSCEQNLNHDAMYWYRQDPGQGLRLIYYSQIVNDFQKGDIAEGYSVSREKKESFPLTVTSAQKNPTAFYLCASSNTLTRVVETQYFGPGTRLLVL.

The rearrangement links TRBV19 to TRBJ1-1, with 7 bases that match TRBD1. Unmatched junction bases numbered 7, after V lost 10 bases and J lost 2 bases. CDR3 size: 13 residues. Germline values: CDR1 LNHDA, CDR2 SQIVND (reference sequence). CDR3 in amino acids: CATNRGRNTEAFF. DNA for the CDR3: TGTGCCACCAACAGGGGCCGTAACACTGAAGCTTTCTTT.

The chain recombines TRBV2 with TRBJ1-5; D gene ambiguous. The CDR3 covers 15 residues. Trimming removed 7 bases at V and 10 bases at J, with 23 bases between. Per the germline V gene, CDR1 is SNHLY and CDR2 is FYNNEI. The DNA for the CDR3 is TGTGCCAGCACCCCCGATGCGGGTTCTTTAGTACCCCAGCATTTT. Protein: CASTPDAGSLVPQHF.

The genes are TRBV15 and TRBJ1-4; the D is unclear. The CDR3 totals 13 residues. Per the germline V gene, CDR1 is LNHNV and CDR2 is YYDKDF (reference sequence). Trimming cost V 9 bases and J 7 bases, with 15 bases left between them. The CDR3 DNA sequence: TGTGCCACTTCTAAAGGGTCTTTTGAAAAACTGTTTTTT. This sequence encodes CATSKGSFEKLFF.

This clone was counted once. The chain links TRBV29-1 to TRBJ2-2; TRBD2 might be the D (5 bases). CDR3 length: 14 residues. CDR1 is SQVTM and CDR2 is ANQGSEA in the germline V gene. Trimming removed 6 bases from V and 6 bases from J, with 17 bases in between. The CDR3 DNA follows: TGCAGCGTCGCATCAAGGGAGTGGGCCGGGGAGCTGTTTTTT. It codes for CSVASREWAGELFF.

The chain combines TRBV2 with TRBJ1-4; TRBD1 aligns across 12 bases. The germline V gene encodes CDR1 SNHLY and CDR2 FYNNEI. The junction had 5 bases not matched to a gene; V was cut back by 8 bases and J by 4 bases. This CDR3 has 15 residues. The CDR3 DNA is TGTGCCAGCGGGGGACAGGGGGCTATTAATGAAAAACTGTTTTTT. Translation gives CASGGQGAINEKLFF.

The chain has TRBV5-1 and TRBJ2-4, with D uncertain. In germline, CDR1 is SGHRS, CDR2 YFSETQ. V lost 5 bases to trimming and J lost 1 base, with 16 bases between them. The CDR3 is 16 residues long. The CDR3 sequence is CASSRPDAVAKNIQYF. CDR3 DNA: TGCGCCAGCAGTCGTCCGGACGCCGTGGCCAAAAACATTCAGTACTTC.

The V and J genes are TRBV7-2 and TRBJ1-6; perhaps TRBD1 as D (6 bases). The CDR3 sequence is 13 residues long. V was clipped by 5 bases and J by 9 bases, with 11 bases between them. The V gene's germline CDR1 is SGHTA and CDR2 FQGNSA. CDR3 sequence reads: CASSPRGGSPLHF. The CDR3 DNA follows: TGTGCCAGCAGCCCAAGGGGGGGTTCACCCCTCCACTTT.

The chain is built from TRBV5-1 and TRBJ2-7, with 8 bases fitting TRBD1. With V trimmed by 5 bases and J by 0 bases, 4 bases remained unmatched. This CDR3 is built from 14 residues. The germline V gene encodes CDR1 SGHRS and CDR2 YFSETQ. CDR3 loop: CASSMGQASYEQYF. The CDR3 coding sequence is TGCGCCAGCAGTATGGGACAGGCCTCCTACGAGCAGTACTTC.

J is TRBJ2-7 and V is TRBV6-5, with unresolved D. This CDR3 contains 14 residues. V lost 8 bases, J lost 3 bases, and 17 bases lay in between. Germline assignment: CDR1 MNHEY and CDR2 SVGAGI. The CDR3 reads CASRERLPGYEQYF. The CDR3 bases are TGTGCCAGCCGAGAGAGGCTTCCGGGCTACGAGCAGTACTTC.